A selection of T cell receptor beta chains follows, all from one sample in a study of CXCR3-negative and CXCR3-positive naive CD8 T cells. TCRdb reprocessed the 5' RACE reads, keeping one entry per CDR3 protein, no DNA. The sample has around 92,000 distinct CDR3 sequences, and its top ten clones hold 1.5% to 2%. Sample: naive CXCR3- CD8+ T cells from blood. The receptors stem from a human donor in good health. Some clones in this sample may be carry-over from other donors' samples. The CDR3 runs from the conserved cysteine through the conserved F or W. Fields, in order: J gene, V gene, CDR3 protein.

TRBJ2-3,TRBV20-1,CSARDRYTSTDTQYF
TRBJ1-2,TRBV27,CARQDSSLYGYTF
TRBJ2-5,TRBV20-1,CSAIAGETQYF
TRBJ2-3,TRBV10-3,CAISESEDTQYF
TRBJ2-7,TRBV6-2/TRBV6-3,CASSPDYYGQYF
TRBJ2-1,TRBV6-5,CASSTGGVTEQFF
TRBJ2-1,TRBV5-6,CASSALVLQGGDEQFF
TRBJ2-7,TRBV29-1,CSVAIPGLSYEQYF
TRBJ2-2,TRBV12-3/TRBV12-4,CASSRGTGELFF
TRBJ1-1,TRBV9,CASSVEAGGIPGAEAFF
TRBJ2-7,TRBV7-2,CASSPETSLASYEQYF
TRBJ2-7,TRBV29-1,CSVRLAGLYEQYF
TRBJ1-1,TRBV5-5,CASRQYDRTNTEAFF
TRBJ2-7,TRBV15,CATSRVRASSYEQYF
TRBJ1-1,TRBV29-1,CSVEERMNTEAFF
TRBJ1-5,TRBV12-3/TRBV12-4,CASSPPSGDGNQPQHF
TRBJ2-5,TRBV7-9,CASSLDPQETQYF
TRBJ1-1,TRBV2,CASSERGTGTLNTEAFF
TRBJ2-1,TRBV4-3,CASSQYRSGLAVGNEQLF
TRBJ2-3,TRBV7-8,CASSLDPYPDTQYF
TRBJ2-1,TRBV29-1,CSVEGERSYNEQFF
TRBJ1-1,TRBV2,CASILGPANTEAFF
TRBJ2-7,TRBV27,CASTTSGASYEQYF
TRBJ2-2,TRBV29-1,CSVVADRANTGELFF
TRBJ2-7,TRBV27,CASSREDRVEQYF
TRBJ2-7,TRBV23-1,CASRQSRRNHSYEQYF
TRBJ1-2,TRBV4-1,CASSLDRTSYYGYTF
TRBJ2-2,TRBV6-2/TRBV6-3,CASSYSIGSTGELFF
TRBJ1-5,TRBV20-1,CSAAINRDSHQPQHF
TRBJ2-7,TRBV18,CASSPPGAPGEQYF
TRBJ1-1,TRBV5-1,CASSLVQSNTEAFF
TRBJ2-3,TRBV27,CASSAGYKTSTDTQYF
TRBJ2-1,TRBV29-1,CSVDGRSPLLYNEQFF
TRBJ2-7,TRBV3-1,CASSQNGDYEQYF
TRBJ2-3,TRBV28,CASSPVWPPDTQYF
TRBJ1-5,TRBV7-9,CASSQNQDNQPQHF
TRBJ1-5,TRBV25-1,CASSEGPNQPQHF
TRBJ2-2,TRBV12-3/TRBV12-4,CASWELNTGELFF
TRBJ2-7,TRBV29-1,CSVLLDRSYEQYF
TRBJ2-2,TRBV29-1,CSVEEGDAGELFF
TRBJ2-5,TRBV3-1,CATEGDGETQYF
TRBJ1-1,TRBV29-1,CSAWIGTEAFF
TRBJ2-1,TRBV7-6,CASSLSGLAGIPSYNEQFF
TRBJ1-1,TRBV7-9,CASSSDRVNTEAFF
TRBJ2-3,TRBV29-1,CSVGGVTDTQYF
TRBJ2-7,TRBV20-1,CSASPLPRDRDYEQYF
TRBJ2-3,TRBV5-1,CASSSATLRTLTDTQYF
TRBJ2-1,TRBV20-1,CSAPTGRTYNEQFF
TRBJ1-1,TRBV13,CASSPRTENTEAFF
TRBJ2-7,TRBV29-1,CSGLLAGDPYEQYF
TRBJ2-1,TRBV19,CASQGGYNEQFF
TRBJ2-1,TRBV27,CASRWTGSYNEQFF
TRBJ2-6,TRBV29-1,CSVDSPRANVLTF
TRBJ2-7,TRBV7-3,CASSLTQGSYEQYF
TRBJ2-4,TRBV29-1,CSVGGGTGRSKNIQYF
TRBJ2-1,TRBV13,CASSYEGKRWYNEQFF
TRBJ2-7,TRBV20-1,CSARGVDLYEQYF
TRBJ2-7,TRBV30,CAWSSGTLYEQYF